A selection of T cell receptor beta chains follows, all from one sample in a study of shared clonotypes between healthy human individuals. Measured with immunoSEQ multiplex PCR; TCRdb has only the in-frame clones, and not every one. Of hundreds of thousands of clones detected, almost 95% appear once; the ten largest clones hold about 25%. The sequenced material came from naive CD8+ T cells sorted from blood. All receptors come from a man younger than 40 in good health. Both conserved end residues are part of each CDR3. Each record gives: clone size, D gene, J gene, V gene, CDR3 DNA, CDR3 protein. D genes are given only for firm matches. Size is stated for part of the rows, as once, few or many counts, or as a class when the clone is expanded.

NA | NA | TRBJ2-7 | TRBV11-2 | TGTGCCAGCAGCTTAGAAGTATTGTACGAGCAGTACTTC | CASSLEVLYEQYF
few | NA | TRBJ2-7 | TRBV27 | TGTGCCAGCAGTTTAGGGGGCGAGCAGTACTTC | CASSLGGEQYF
NA | TRBD2 | TRBJ2-7 | TRBV5-1 | TGCGCCAGCAGCCCTGAGGCGGGAGGGCCCTCGAGGGAGCAGTACTTC | CASSPEAGGPSREQYF
NA | TRBD1 | TRBJ2-7 | TRBV5-5 | TGTGCCAGCAACTCCGGATACCGGGACAGCGAGTCCTACGAGCAGTACTTC | CASNSGYRDSESYEQYF
NA | NA | TRBJ2-7 | TRBV2 | TGTGCCAGCAGTGAAAATTCTTTTCTTGGCGAGCAGTACTTC | CASSENSFLGEQYF
NA | NA | TRBJ2-7 | TRBV5-4 | TGTGCCAGCAGCTTTTCAAGCGGTTCGACCTACGAGCAGTACTTC | CASSFSSGSTYEQYF
NA | NA | TRBJ1-4 | TRBV5-1 | TGCGCCAGCAGCTTAAGGAGGTCTTATGCAACTAATGAAAAACTGTTTTTT | CASSLRRSYATNEKLFF
NA | NA | TRBJ1-1 | TRBV7-9 | TGTGCCAGCAGCCCCGCGACTCTCGAAGCTTTCTTT | CASSPATLEAFF
NA | TRBD2 | TRBJ2-3 | TRBV10-3 | TGTGCCATCAGTGAGTCGAGTAGCGGGATCACAGATACGCAGTATTTT | CAISESSSGITDTQYF
once | NA | TRBJ1-2 | TRBV7-9 | TGTGCCAGCAGCTTAGGGACTCAGGGCTACACCTTC | CASSLGTQGYTF
NA | NA | TRBJ1-5 | TRBV4-1 | TGCGCCAGCAGCCATCGCTTGGGGGGCAATCAGCCCCAGCATTTT | CASSHRLGGNQPQHF
NA | NA | TRBJ1-5 | TRBV21-1 | TGTGCCAGCAGCACTCGGGACAGGGGGCTCCATAGCAATCAGCCCCAGCATTTT | CASSTRDRGLHSNQPQHF
once | TRBD2 | TRBJ2-7 | TRBV5-4 | TGTGCCGGGGGTGAGCGGGATTCGGGTGAGCAGTACTTC | CAGGERDSGEQYF
NA | TRBD2 | TRBJ2-1 | TRBV6-4 | TGTGCCAGCAGTGCGATTAGCGGGAGAAGTGTCTATGAGCAGTTCTTC | CASSAISGRSVYEQFF
NA | TRBD1 | TRBJ1-1 | TRBV27 | TGTGCCAGCAGTTTAGGAGGGGGCTTCACTGAAGCTTTCTTT | CASSLGGGFTEAFF
few | NA | TRBJ2-7 | TRBV2 | TGTGCCAGCACCGACAGGAGCTACGAGCAGTACTTC | CASTDRSYEQYF
NA | TRBD1 | TRBJ2-1 | TRBV7-9 | TGTGCCAGCAGCCCAATACAGGGGGCGCATGCTTATCCAAACAATGAGCAGTTCTTC | CASSPIQGAHAYPNNEQFF
once | TRBD1 | TRBJ2-4 | TRBV29-1 | TGCAGCGTAGTTGAAGCGGCTGAGGACAGGGGGCACTTTAAGTACTTC | CSVVEAAEDRGHFKYF
NA | NA | TRBJ2-4 | TRBV11-2 | TGTGCCAGCAGCTTAGTTGGGGGCTTAAACATTCAGTACTTC | CASSLVGGLNIQYF
NA | NA | TRBJ2-3 | TRBV5-1 | TGCGCCAGCAGGGTAGAGGGGTACACAGATACGCAGTATTTT | CASRVEGYTDTQYF
NA | NA | TRBJ1-2 | TRBV14 | TGTGCCAGCAGCCCCAGCGTAGGCCTCTATGGCTACACCTTC | CASSPSVGLYGYTF
NA | NA | TRBJ2-7 | TRBV29-1 | TGCAGCGTTGAAGATGGAAGGACCTACGAGCAGTACTTC | CSVEDGRTYEQYF
NA | NA | TRBJ2-5 | TRBV29-1 | TGCAGCGTTGATGGGGGAAAACCCGAAGAGACCCAGTACTTC | CSVDGGKPEETQYF
NA | NA | TRBJ2-7 | TRBV2 | TGTGCCACCAGACAGACCACCTACGAGCAGTACTTC | CATRQTTYEQYF
NA | TRBD1 | TRBJ2-3 | TRBV7-6 | TGTGCCAGCAGCCCCCGTGAAACAGGGGGCTTCGCAGATACGCAGTATTTT | CASSPRETGGFADTQYF
NA | TRBD2 | TRBJ2-1 | TRBV7-2 | TGTGCCAGCAGCCTAACCTGGACTAGCGGGAGGAACTACAATGAGCAGTTCTTC | CASSLTWTSGRNYNEQFF
NA | NA | TRBJ2-5 | TRBV18 | TGTGCCAGCTCACAACTACAAGGGACCCAGTACTTC | CASSQLQGTQYF